The entry below describes one T cell receptor (beta chain). Its antigen remains unknown. TCRdb processed the 5' RACE reads anew with MiXCR; each CDR3 protein has one entry. The sample carries approximately 260,000 distinct CDR3 sequences, over 8.5% recorded once. The data were taken from a study of CD8 T cells in ankylosing spondylitis. Whole-study results and caveats: Significantly higher representation of disease-linked clones was reported for matched ankylosing spondylitis synovial fluid.

This CDR3 spans 13 amino acids. Germline assignment: CDR1 SGHNT and CDR2 YYREEE (reference sequence). The V and J ends lost 5 bases and 1 base respectively, with 9 bases between them. V and J are TRBV5-4 and TRBJ2-5; maybe TRBD2 (5 bases). The origin of this receptor is a male donor with ankylosing spondylitis or in good health (not recorded which). The sample taken for sequencing was blood, either unsorted or a sorted T cell fraction (not recorded which). Written as DNA, the CDR3 is TGTGCCAGCAGGAGGGTGTCCCAAGAGACCCAGTACTTC. Translated, it gives CASRRVSQETQYF.